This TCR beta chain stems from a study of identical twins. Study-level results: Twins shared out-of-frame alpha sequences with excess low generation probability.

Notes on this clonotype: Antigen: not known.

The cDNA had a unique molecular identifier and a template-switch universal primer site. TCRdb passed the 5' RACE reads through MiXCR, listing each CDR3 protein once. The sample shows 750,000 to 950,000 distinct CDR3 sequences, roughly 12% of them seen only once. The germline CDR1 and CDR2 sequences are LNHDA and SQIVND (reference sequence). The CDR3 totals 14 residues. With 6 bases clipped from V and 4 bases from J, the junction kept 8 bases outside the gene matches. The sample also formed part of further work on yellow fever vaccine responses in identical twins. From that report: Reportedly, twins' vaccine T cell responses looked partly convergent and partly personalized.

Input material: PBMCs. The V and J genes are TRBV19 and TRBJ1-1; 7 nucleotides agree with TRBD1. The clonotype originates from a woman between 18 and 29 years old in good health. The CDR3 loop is CASSMGQTLTEAFF. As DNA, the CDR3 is TGTGCCAGTAGCATGGGACAGACACTCACTGAAGCTTTCTTT. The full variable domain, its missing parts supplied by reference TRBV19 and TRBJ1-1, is DGGITQSPKYLFRKEGQNVTLSCEQNLNHDAMYWYRQDPGQGLRLIYYSQIVNDFQKGDIAEGYSVSREKKESFPLTVTSAQKNPTAFYLCASSMGQTLTEAFFGQGTRLTVV.